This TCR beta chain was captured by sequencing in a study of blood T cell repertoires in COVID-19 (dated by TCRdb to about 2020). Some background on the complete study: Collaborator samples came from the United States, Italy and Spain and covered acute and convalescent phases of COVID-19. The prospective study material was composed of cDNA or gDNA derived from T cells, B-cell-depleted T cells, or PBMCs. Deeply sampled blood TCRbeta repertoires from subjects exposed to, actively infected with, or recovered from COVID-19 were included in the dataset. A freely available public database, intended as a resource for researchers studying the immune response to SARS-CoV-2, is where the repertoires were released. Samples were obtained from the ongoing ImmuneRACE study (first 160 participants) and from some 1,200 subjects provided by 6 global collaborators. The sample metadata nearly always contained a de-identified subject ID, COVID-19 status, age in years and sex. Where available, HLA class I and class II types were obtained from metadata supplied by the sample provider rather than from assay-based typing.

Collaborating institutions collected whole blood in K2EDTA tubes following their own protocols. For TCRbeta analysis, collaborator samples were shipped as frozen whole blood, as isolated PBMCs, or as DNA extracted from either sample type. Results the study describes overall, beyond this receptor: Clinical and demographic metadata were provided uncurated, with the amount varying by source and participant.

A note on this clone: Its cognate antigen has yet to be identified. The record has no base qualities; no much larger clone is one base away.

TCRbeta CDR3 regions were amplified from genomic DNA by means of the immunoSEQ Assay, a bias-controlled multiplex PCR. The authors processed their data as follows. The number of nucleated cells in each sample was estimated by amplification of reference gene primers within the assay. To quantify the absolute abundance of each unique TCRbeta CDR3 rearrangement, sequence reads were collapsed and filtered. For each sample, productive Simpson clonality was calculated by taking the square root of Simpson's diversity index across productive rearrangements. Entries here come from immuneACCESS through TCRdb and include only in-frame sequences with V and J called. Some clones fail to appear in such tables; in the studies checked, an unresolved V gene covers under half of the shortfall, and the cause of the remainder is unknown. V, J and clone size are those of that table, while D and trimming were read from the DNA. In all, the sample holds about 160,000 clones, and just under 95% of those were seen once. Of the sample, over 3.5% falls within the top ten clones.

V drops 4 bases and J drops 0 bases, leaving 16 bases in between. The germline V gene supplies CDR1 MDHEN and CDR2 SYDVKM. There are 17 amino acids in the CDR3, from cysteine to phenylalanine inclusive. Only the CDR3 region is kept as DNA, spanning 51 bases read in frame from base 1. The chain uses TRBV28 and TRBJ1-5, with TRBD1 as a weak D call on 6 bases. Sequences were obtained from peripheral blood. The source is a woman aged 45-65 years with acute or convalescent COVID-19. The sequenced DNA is TGTGCCAGCAGTTCCCCCCCGGACAGCTATAGCAATCAGCCCCAGCATTTT. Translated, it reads CASSSPPDSYSNQPQHF. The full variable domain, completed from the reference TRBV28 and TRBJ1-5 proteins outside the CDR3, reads DVKVTQSSRYLVKRTGEKVFLECVQDMDHENMFWYRQDPGLGLRLIYFSYDVKMKEKGDIPEGYSVSREKKERFSLILESASTNQTSMYLCASSSPPDSYSNQPQHFGDGTRLSIL.